These 32 T cell receptor beta chains were sequenced from one sample in a study of blood T cell repertoires in COVID-19. Generated by immunoSEQ multiplex PCR, the TCRdb table keeps only in-frame clones and is missing some. The sample shows about 43,000 clones, around nine tenths of them seen only once. Sequenced input: peripheral blood. These receptors originate from a man in his forties with COVID-19, enrolled during active disease.

This sequence joins TRBV11-2 and TRBJ2-1; 8 positions match TRBD2. Germline CDR1 SGHAT, CDR2 FQNNGV. The CDR3 is 17 amino acids. V shed 4 bases, J shed 4 bases, and the junction held 12 bases outside the gene matches. The CDR3 protein is CASSSQSTSGTYNEQFF. The CDR3 DNA is TGTGCCAGCAGCTCCCAGTCAACTAGCGGAACATACAATGAGCAGTTCTTC.

The chain employs TRBV30 and TRBJ1-6; a weak D match, TRBD1 (6 bases). This CDR3 has 14 residues. V was cut by 0 bases and J by 5 bases, with 8 bases left in between. Germline lookup yields CDR1 GTSNPN and CDR2 SVGIG (reference sequence). CDR3 residues: CAWSVGADNSPLHF. CDR3 DNA sequence: TGTGCCTGGAGTGTGGGGGCCGATAATTCACCCCTCCACTTT.

This chain uses TRBV19 with TRBJ1-3; no clear D gene. CDR1 is LNHDA, CDR2 SQIVND, per germline (reference sequence). The CDR3 is made up of 12 amino acids. The V end was cut by 5 bases, the J end by 4 bases, with 6 bases between. CDR3 sequence: CASSAAGNTIYF. Written as DNA, the CDR3 is TGTGCCAGTAGTGCTGCGGGAAACACCATATATTTT.

This chain links TRBV10-3 with TRBJ1-5, with D possibly TRBD1 on 6 matching bases. This CDR3 contains 15 residues. Deletions cut 3 bases from V and 6 bases from J, with 15 bases between. Looked up from germline, CDR1 is ENHRY and CDR2 is SYGVKD. Written as DNA, the CDR3 is TGTGCCATCAGTGAATCAGGGGAGTCCGTTCAGCCCCAGCATTTT. Amino acid sequence: CAISESGESVQPQHF.

This clone has just one count. The chain employs TRBV2 and TRBJ1-2, with 7 bases fitting TRBD1. V lost 2 bases to trimming and J lost 6 bases; unmatched junction nucleotides: 6. This CDR3 comprises 14 residues. In germline, CDR1 is SNHLY, CDR2 FYNNEI. CDR3 bases: TGTGCCAGCAGTGAACCACAGGGGTGGCATGGCTACACCTTC. This codes for CASSEPQGWHGYTF. Full variable domain (outside the CDR3, taken from reference TRBV2 and TRBJ1-2): EPEVTQTPSHQVTQMGQEVILRCVPISNHLYFYWYRQILGQKVEFLVSFYNNEISEKSEIFDDQFSVERPDGSNFTLKIRSTKLEDSAMYFCASSEPQGWHGYTFGSGTRLTVV.

The chain has TRBV5-6 and TRBJ2-7, with 15 bases identical to TRBD2. This CDR3 contains 15 residues. The V and J ends lost 0 bases and 7 bases, in that order; junction bases with no gene match: 2. Germline-derived CDR1 and CDR2 are SGHDT and YYEEEE. The CDR3 region has the DNA TGTGCCAGCAGCTTGGCCGGGACTAGCGGGGGGGAGCAGTACTTC. This codes for CASSLAGTSGGEQYF.

The chain recombines TRBV5-1 with TRBJ2-1; D is uncertain. The length of the CDR3 is 13 residues. Trimming took off 3 bases at V and 0 bases at J, with 4 bases between the two ends. Germline V gene data show CDR1 as SGHRS and CDR2 as YFSETQ. For the CDR3, the DNA is TGCGCCAGCAGCTCGAGCTCCTACAATGAGCAGTTCTTC. Translated, it gives CASSSSSYNEQFF.

The chain is built from TRBV7-2 and TRBJ1-5; D is possibly TRBD1 (6 bases). The CDR3 has 16 residues. The ends were cut back, 5 bases at V and 0 bases at J, with 14 bases in the middle. CDR1 is SGHTA and CDR2 is FQGNSA in the germline V gene. Here the CDR3 DNA reads TGTGCCAGCAGCACGGGAGGACAGTTTAGCAATCAGCCCCAGCATTTT. Translating gives CASSTGGQFSNQPQHF.

This chain links TRBV7-8 with TRBJ1-5; a possible D gene is TRBD1 (6 bases). The V and J ends lost 3 bases and 4 bases respectively, with 13 bases between them. Looked up from germline, CDR1 is SGHVS and CDR2 is FQNEAQ. The CDR3 is 15 residues long. In DNA, the CDR3 is TGTGCCAGCAGCTTGGGAACAGGGACAAATCAGCCCCAGCATTTT. This gives the protein CASSLGTGTNQPQHF.

This rearrangement joins TRBV11-3 to TRBJ2-3, with TRBD1 matching 8 bases. CDR1 is SGHNT, CDR2 YENEEA, per germline. With V trimmed by 4 bases and J by 5 bases, 5 bases remained unmatched. The CDR3 is 14 amino acids. The CDR3 is CASSYRTGIDTQYF. Here the CDR3 DNA reads TGTGCCAGCAGCTACAGGACAGGGATAGATACGCAGTATTTT.

The chain has TRBV19 and TRBJ1-2, with D uncertain. CDR1 is LNHDA, CDR2 SQIVND, per germline (reference sequence). The CDR3 is 15 residues long. V lost 4 bases, J lost 4 bases, and 16 bases lay in between. CDR3: CASSTLEGTVYGYTF. CDR3 nucleotides: TGTGCCAGTAGTACCCTGGAGGGAACAGTCTATGGCTACACCTTC.

This chain links TRBV25-1 with TRBJ2-2; D remains unclear. The CDR3 sequence is 14 residues long. Germline V gene data show CDR1 as MGHDK and CDR2 as SYGVNS. Trimming took off 2 bases at V and 2 bases at J, with 6 bases between the two ends. The CDR3 spells CASSETVNTGELFF. Here the CDR3 DNA reads TGTGCCAGCAGTGAAACGGTTAACACCGGGGAGCTGTTTTTT.

This clone has only a few counts. J is TRBJ2-5 and V is TRBV7-9; D may be TRBD2 (6 bases). The CDR3 has 15 amino acids. Germline lookup yields CDR1 SEHNR and CDR2 FQNEAQ (reference sequence). Trimming removed 1 base from V and 4 bases from J, with 13 bases in between. For the CDR3, the DNA is TGTGCCAGCAGCTTAGGGCCCGGAGGGCGAGAGACCCAGTACTTC. Its translation: CASSLGPGGRETQYF.

This clone was observed a single time. V and J are TRBV18 and TRBJ2-1; 8 nucleotides line up with TRBD2. Trimming took 6 bases from V and 6 from J; bases not matched to a gene: 13. CDR1 KGHSH and CDR2 LQKENI come from the germline V gene. This CDR3 comprises 16 residues. Here the CDR3 reads CASSPREAGVGNEQFF. The CDR3 DNA sequence: TGTGCCAGCTCTCCTCGGGAAGCGGGAGTGGGCAATGAGCAGTTCTTC.

The chain is built from TRBV18 and TRBJ1-3; 8 positions match TRBD1. This CDR3 has 14 residues. The V segment lost 4 bases and the J segment 5 bases; nucleotides outside the gene matches: 4. CDR1 and CDR2 (germline): KGHSH, LQKENI. The CDR3 bases are TGTGCCAGCTCACGGGGACAGGACCGAAACACCATATATTTT. Protein sequence: CASSRGQDRNTIYF.

The chain is built from TRBV9 and TRBJ2-7; D possibly corresponds to TRBD2 (6 bases). CDR3 length: 15 amino acids. V lost 0 bases to trimming and J lost 0 bases, with 10 bases between them. Germline V gives CDR1 SGDLS, CDR2 YYNGEE. CDR3 in DNA: TGTGCCAGCAGCGTAGGCGGGGATAGCTCCTACGAGCAGTACTTC. It translates to CASSVGGDSSYEQYF.

V usage is TRBV3-1 (or the pseudogene TRBV3-2) and J usage is TRBJ1-1; D is perhaps TRBD1 (5 bases). Germline loops: CDR1 LGHDT, CDR2 YNNKEL (reference sequence). The CDR3 covers 12 residues. V lost 4 bases, J lost 5 bases, and 8 bases lay in between. The CDR3 loop reads CASSPRGTEAFF. In nucleotides, the CDR3 is TGTGCCAGCAGCCCCCGGGGGACTGAAGCTTTCTTT.

The rearrangement joins TRBV6-7 to TRBJ1-2; 9 bases align to TRBD1. TRBV6-7 is noted as an ORF with a role that remains uncertain. The V segment lost 5 bases and the J segment 8 bases; nucleotides outside the gene matches: 15. This CDR3 comprises 16 residues. CDR3 nucleotides: TGTGCCAGCAGTAAACAGACAGGGGGTATATTGGGGGGCTACACCTTC. This gives the protein CASSKQTGGILGGYTF.

The genes are TRBV5-1 and TRBJ2-5; D is possibly TRBD2 (7 bases). The CDR3 length is 18 residues. Germline-derived CDR1 and CDR2 are SGHRS and YFSETQ. V was pared by 0 bases and J by 1 base, with 19 bases between. The CDR3 DNA reads TGCGCCAGCAGCTTGGGGAAGGGGGGGACTTCTTTCCAAGAGACCCAGTACTTC. Its translation: CASSLGKGGTSFQETQYF.

The V call is TRBV6-5, the J call TRBJ1-5; D is undetermined. With 4 bases removed from V and 9 bases from J, the gap between germline ends came to 13 bases. Per the germline V gene, CDR1 is MNHEY and CDR2 is SVGAGI. CDR3 length equals 13 residues. The CDR3 DNA follows: TGTGCCAGCAGTTTACAGATATCTGCGCCCCAGCATTTT. Amino acid sequence: CASSLQISAPQHF.

CDR3 sequence: CASPGLGQGRETQYF. The DNA for the CDR3 is TGTGCCAGCCCGGGGCTGGGACAGGGGCGGGAGACCCAGTACTTC. The chain combines TRBV6-4 with TRBJ2-5; TRBD1 matches 10 bases. Germline V gene sequence: CDR1 MRHNA, CDR2 SNTAGT. Unmatched junction bases numbered 11, after V lost 8 bases and J lost 5 bases. This CDR3 region has 15 residues.

The rearrangement uses TRBV29-1 and TRBJ2-2; D uncertain. Germline V gene lookup returns CDR1 SQVTM and CDR2 ANQGSEA. The CDR3 is 14 residues long. The germline V and J ends were trimmed by 4 bases and 0 bases, with 9 bases remaining between them. This chain's CDR3 is CSVGVATNTGELFF. CDR3 bases: TGCAGCGTTGGAGTAGCAACGAACACCGGGGAGCTGTTTTTT.

The J gene is TRBJ1-4, the V gene TRBV27, with D unclear. V lost 2 bases, J lost 0 bases, and 4 bases lay in between. The CDR3 covers 14 residues. The V gene's germline CDR1 is MNHEY and CDR2 SMNVEV (reference sequence). For the CDR3, the DNA is TGTGCCAGCAGTTTACTCGCAACTAATGAAAAACTGTTTTTT. This sequence encodes CASSLLATNEKLFF.

This chain connects TRBV21-1 to TRBJ2-7; the table gives TRBD2 as D, unverified against the DNA. TRBV21-1 is marked as a pseudogene. There are 16 residues in the CDR3. CDR3 protein: CASSKREREVDYEQYF. CDR3 DNA sequence: TGTGCCAGCAGCAAACGGGAGCGGGAGGTTGACTACGAGCAGTACTTC.

This rearrangement joins TRBV28 to TRBJ2-1, with D maybe TRBD1 (6 bases). CDR3 length: 15 amino acids. Germline CDR1 reads MDHEN; CDR2 reads SYDVKM. V lost 4 bases to trimming and J lost 7 bases, with 17 bases between them. Here the CDR3 DNA reads TGTGCCAGCAGTTGGGGGATGGCAGGGGAAAATGAGCAGTTCTTC. Encoded protein: CASSWGMAGENEQFF.

The chain carries TRBV7-9 and TRBJ2-3; D possibly corresponds to TRBD1 (7 bases). The CDR3 covers 16 residues. Germline loops: CDR1 SEHNR, CDR2 FQNEAQ (reference sequence). V lost 1 base, J lost 2 bases, and 13 bases lay in between. The CDR3 DNA reads TGTGCCAGCAGCTTAGAGGCAGGGGGGATCACAGATACGCAGTATTTT. It codes for CASSLEAGGITDTQYF.

This clone was seen a handful of times. The rearrangement links TRBV9 to TRBJ1-2; no reliable D call. Germline CDR1 is SGDLS and CDR2 is YYNGEE. The CDR3 length is 14 residues. The V gene lost 0 bases and the J gene lost 2 bases, with 8 bases spanning the gap. CDR3 DNA: TGTGCCAGCAGCGTAGCTGTACAGAACTATGGCTACACCTTC. Its protein is CASSVAVQNYGYTF.

The gene calls are TRBV6-5 and TRBJ1-5; D gene uncertain. The ends were cut back, 7 bases at V and 7 bases at J, with 20 bases in the middle. CDR3 length equals 15 residues. Germline values: CDR1 MNHEY, CDR2 SVGAGI. The CDR3 spells CASTAFAGNDQPQHF. The DNA for the CDR3 is TGTGCCAGCACTGCCTTCGCGGGGAACGACCAGCCCCAGCATTTT.

The chain uses TRBV7-8 and TRBJ2-4; possible D gene TRBD2, 6 bases. The germline gives CDR1 SGHVS, CDR2 FQNEAQ. The V end was cut by 2 bases, the J end by 1 base, with 12 bases between. The CDR3 sequence is 16 residues long. Written as DNA, the CDR3 is TGTGCCAGCAGCTTATCTAGCGTAGGGGCCAAAAACATTCAGTACTTC. It yields the protein CASSLSSVGAKNIQYF.

The chain uses TRBV7-9 and TRBJ2-1; tentative D call: TRBD1 (5 bases). The V end lost 5 bases, the J end lost 15 bases, and 20 bases lay between the germline ends. CDR3 size: 13 residues. Germline V CDR1 and CDR2: SEHNR, FQNEAQ (reference sequence). Here the CDR3 DNA reads TGTGCCAGCAGCCCTCGTACAGGTGACCCACCGTTCTTC. Its translation is CASSPRTGDPPFF.

The rearrangement uses TRBV2 and TRBJ1-4; D uncertain. This CDR3 is 14 amino acids long. Germline-derived CDR1 and CDR2 are SNHLY and FYNNEI. V shed 7 bases and J shed 8 bases, with 17 bases lying between them. The CDR3 here is CASTAGRRREKLFF. CDR3 DNA: TGTGCCAGCACTGCGGGCCGCCGTAGAGAAAAACTGTTTTTT.

The genes are TRBV2 and TRBJ1-2, with a tentative D call TRBD1 (6 bases). The CDR3 totals 12 residues. Trimming took off 10 bases at V and 5 bases at J, with 14 bases between the two ends. CDR1 is SNHLY and CDR2 is FYNNEI in the germline V gene. CDR3: CATPQGQYGYTF. Here the CDR3 DNA reads TGTGCCACCCCCCAGGGACAATATGGCTACACCTTC.